This passage covers 32 T cell receptor beta chains from one sample sequenced in a study of blood T cells in healthy people across ages. With a J-beta primer mix and a sample-barcoded 5' primer, a second PCR ran 7 to 11 cycles. TCRdb re-derived calls from the 5' RACE reads in MiXCR, one entry per CDR3 protein. Found here are around 870,000 distinct CDR3 sequences, less than 35% of them singletons; the top ten hold 17%. The material sequenced was blood. The receptor set was obtained from a woman of 80 years or more in good health.

J is TRBJ2-1 and V is TRBV5-6; a possible D gene is TRBD1 (7 bases). This CDR3 has 16 amino acids. The germline V and J ends were trimmed by 5 bases and 7 bases, with 22 bases remaining between them. Germline CDR1 reads SGHDT; CDR2 reads YYEEEE. This CDR3 is CASSFTGGGRGNEQFF. DNA of the CDR3: TGTGCCAGCAGTTTCACAGGAGGGGGCCGGGGTAATGAGCAGTTCTTC.

The CDR3 sequence is CASSVGSGLEQYF. CDR3 nucleotides: TGTGCCAGCAGCGTAGGATCGGGGCTCGAGCAGTACTTC. V gene TRBV9 combines with J gene TRBJ2-7; D might be TRBD1 or TRBD2, each matching 5 bases. The CDR3 loop spans 13 amino acids. Germline CDR1 is SGDLS and CDR2 is YYNGEE. V was pared by 0 bases and J by 6 bases, with 10 bases between.

The V gene is TRBV15, the J gene TRBJ2-5, with 9 bases aligning to TRBD1. The CDR3 runs 15 residues. CDR1 is LNHNV and CDR2 is YYDKDF in the germline V gene (reference sequence). V gave up 0 bases and J gave up 2 bases; unmatched junction bases: 1. The chain's CDR3 is CATSREGTGQETQYF. DNA for the CDR3: TGTGCCACCAGCAGAGAGGGGACAGGGCAAGAGACCCAGTACTTC.

Points on this clonotype: This may come from a read error, since a much larger clone is one base off. The chain uses TRBV5-1 and TRBJ2-1, with D perhaps matching TRBD2 (6 bases). V was cut by 4 bases and J by 12 bases, with 20 bases left in between. Germline loops: CDR1 SGHRS, CDR2 YFSETQ. The CDR3 runs to 14 residues. In DNA form, the CDR3 reads TGCGCCAGCAGCCCAAGGGCAGGGACTGATGGGCAGTTCTTC. Translating it yields CASSPRAGTDGQFF.

This clonotype was observed at least ten times. A junction end diverges from the germline sequence, so it may reflect a read error. The rearrangement links TRBV12-3 or TRBV12-4 to TRBJ2-1; 9 positions match TRBD2. The CDR3 extends over 14 amino acids. The CDR3 sequence: CASLSGGSYNEKFF. CDR3 nucleotide sequence: TGTGCCAGCCTTAGCGGGGGATCCTACAATGAGAAGTTCTTC.

A word on this clonotype: This sequence may be a read error, since a much larger clone differs from it by one base. J is TRBJ2-5 and V is TRBV5-5; D is ambiguous. The germline V gene encodes CDR1 SGHKS and CDR2 YYEKEE (reference sequence). This CDR3 region has 14 residues. V gave up 3 bases and J gave up 5 bases, with 14 bases separating them. The CDR3 DNA is TGTGCCAGCAGCTGGCTGGCGCTTGGTGAGACCCAGTACTTC. Its translation is CASSWLALGETQYF.

The table lists this clonotype with many counts. The rearrangement links TRBV5-4 to TRBJ2-7; either TRBD1 or TRBD2 may supply D (6 bases each). Germline CDR1 and CDR2: SGHNT and YYREEE (reference sequence). Trimming took off 4 bases at V and 4 bases at J, with 21 bases between the two ends. The CDR3 runs 16 residues. The CDR3, as DNA: TGTGCCAGCAGCACCCGACTCACTCCGGGGGCTTACGAGCAGTACTTC. Translated, it gives CASSTRLTPGAYEQYF.

The sample holds many counts of this clonotype. J is TRBJ1-2 and V is TRBV4-2; possibly TRBD1 for D (6 bases). The V gene's germline CDR1 is LGHNA and CDR2 YNFKEQ. The germline V and J ends were trimmed by 0 bases and 4 bases, with 12 bases remaining between them. CDR3 length: 15 residues. The CDR3: CASSQDRGPIYGYTF. CDR3 nucleotide sequence: TGTGCCAGCAGCCAAGACAGGGGCCCCATCTATGGCTACACCTTC.

This chain uses TRBV20-1 with TRBJ2-4, with 13 bases lining up with TRBD2. The DNA end lines up better with TRBJ2-7; the J call may be wrong. Germline V gives CDR1 DFQATT, CDR2 SNEGSKA (reference sequence). The CDR3 is 16 amino acids. The CDR3 bases are TGCAGTGCTAACTCGGGACTAGCGGGGAAAAACTACGAGCAGTACTTC. Protein sequence: CSANSGLAGKNYEQYF.

About this clonotype: At one end the junction does not follow the germline gene, possibly because of a read error. The J gene is TRBJ2-7, the V gene TRBV6-2 or TRBV6-3; 9 nucleotides match TRBD1. Germline CDR1 reads MNHEY; CDR2 reads SVGEGT. The CDR3 covers 16 residues. CDR3 amino acids: CTSRPLLGQGSYEQYF. CDR3 sequence (DNA): TGTACCAGCAGACCCCTTTTGGGACAGGGTTCCTACGAGCAGTACTTC.

Turning to this clonotype: Given a much more abundant clone one base away, this may be a read error. In nucleotides, the CDR3 is TGTGCCAGCAGTGTAGGCGGGCAGGGAGAGACCCAGTTCTTC. The encoded protein is CASSVGGQGETQFF. The chain joins TRBV2 to TRBJ2-5; tentatively, D is TRBD1 or TRBD2 (5 bases each). The end of the DNA aligns better with TRBJ2-1, so the J call may be wrong. The CDR3 has 14 residues. Germline CDR1 reads SNHLY; CDR2 reads FYNNEI.

At least ten counts were recorded for this clonotype. J is TRBJ2-3 and V is TRBV7-2; 7 nucleotides match TRBD2. The CDR3 sequence is 20 residues long. Germline CDR1 reads SGHTA; CDR2 reads FQGNSA. Trimming took 1 base from V and 4 from J; bases not matched to a gene: 20. The CDR3 loop is CASSLGGTTWLREPADTQYF. The DNA of the CDR3 is TGTGCCAGCAGCTTAGGGGGGACTACGTGGCTGAGGGAACCGGCAGATACGCAGTATTTT. The whole variable domain, remainder taken from reference TRBV7-2 and TRBJ2-3, is GAGVSQSPSNKVTEKGKDVELRCDPISGHTALYWYRQSLGQGLEFLIYFQGNSAPDKSGLPSDRFSAERTGGSVSTLTIQRTQQEDSAVYLCASSLGGTTWLREPADTQYFGPGTRLTVL.

There are many counts of this clonotype. The V gene is TRBV6-1, the J gene TRBJ2-5; perhaps D is TRBD1 or TRBD2 (6 bases each). Trimming took off 10 bases at V and 3 bases at J, with 15 bases between the two ends. CDR1 and CDR2 from the germline V gene are MNHNS and SASEGT. CDR3 length: 13 residues. This chain's CDR3 is CATSPGAKETQYF. The CDR3 nucleotides are TGTGCCACCTCCCCGGGGGCGAAAGAGACCCAGTACTTC.

Notes on this clonotype: Sequence at one end of the junction differs from germline and may be a read error. The chain carries TRBV6-1 and TRBJ2-1; weak D call: TRBD1 (5 bases). Germline V gene data show CDR1 as MNHNS and CDR2 as SASEGT. CDR3 size: 13 residues. This chain's CDR3 is CAGSASRVHEQFF. The CDR3 bases are TGCGCCGGCAGTGCGTCCAGGGTTCATGAGCAGTTCTTC.

This clonotype was counted ten times or more. CDR3 coding DNA: TGCAGTGCTACTCCATCTGCAGGGGCCTACAATGAGCAGTTCTTC. Amino acid sequence: CSATPSAGAYNEQFF. The rearrangement joins TRBV20-1 to TRBJ2-1; a possible D gene is TRBD1 (6 bases). The CDR3 spans 15 residues. CDR1 and CDR2 from the germline V gene are DFQATT and SNEGSKA (reference sequence). V dropped 4 bases and J dropped 2 bases, with 15 bases sitting between them.

This clonotype appeared many times. The rearrangement links TRBV27 to TRBJ2-7, with unresolved D. This CDR3 region has 15 residues. Germline V lookup: CDR1 MNHEY, CDR2 SMNVEV (reference sequence). The germline V and J ends were trimmed by 2 bases and 5 bases, with 16 bases remaining between them. CDR3 in amino acids: CASSLLWGSEHEQYF. Written as DNA, the CDR3 is TGTGCCAGCAGTTTACTTTGGGGAAGCGAACACGAGCAGTACTTC.

The chain links TRBV5-1 to TRBJ2-3, with 11 bases identical to TRBD2. V shed 5 bases, J shed 1 base, and the junction held 12 bases outside the gene matches. The CDR3 has 18 amino acids. The germline V gene has CDR1 SGHRS and CDR2 YFSETQ. CDR3 in amino acids: CASSSRVSGGAGTDTQYF. The CDR3 DNA reads TGCGCCAGCAGTTCAAGAGTTAGCGGGGGGGCCGGCACAGATACGCAGTATTTT.

With respect to this clonotype: This may be a read error: a much more frequent sequence differs by one nucleotide. This rearrangement joins TRBV3-1 to TRBJ2-3; 7 positions match TRBD2. The CDR3 sequence is 18 residues long. Per the germline V gene, CDR1 is LGHDT and CDR2 is YNNKEL (reference sequence). As DNA, the CDR3 is TGTGCCAGCAGCCCCTCTCGACTAGCAGGGATAGGCACAGATACGCGGTATTTT. Amino acid sequence: CASSPSRLAGIGTDTRYF.

Regarding this clonotype: A read error is possible here, since a much larger clone lies one base away. This chain joins TRBV27 and TRBJ2-3, with TRBD2 identical over 8 bases. Germline V gene lookup returns CDR1 MNHEY and CDR2 SMNVEV (reference sequence). The CDR3 has 15 amino acids. The CDR3 loop is CTSSHQRGLSDTQYF. DNA for the CDR3: TGTACCAGCAGTCACCAGCGGGGGTTATCAGATACGCAGTATTTT.

The gene calls are TRBV4-1 and TRBJ2-1; possible D gene TRBD1, 6 bases. V lost 4 bases to trimming and J lost 6 bases, with 16 bases between them. Germline assignment: CDR1 MGHRA and CDR2 YSYEKL. The CDR3 is made up of 15 amino acids. The CDR3 loop reads CASSLSTGRGNEQFF. CDR3 DNA sequence: TGCGCCAGCAGCCTCTCAACAGGGAGAGGCAATGAGCAGTTCTTC.

This clonotype was seen at least ten times. V is TRBV5-1 and J is TRBJ2-3; D is ambiguous. The V gene lost 0 bases and the J gene lost 5 bases, with 10 bases spanning the gap. CDR1 SGHRS and CDR2 YFSETQ come from the germline V gene. CDR3 size: 14 residues. The CDR3 sequence is CASSLAFSLDTQYF. The DNA for the CDR3 is TGCGCCAGCAGCTTGGCGTTTTCTTTAGATACGCAGTATTTT.

A word on this clonotype: One end of the junction does not line up with germline, which may come from a read error. The chain uses TRBV6-6 and TRBJ1-1; D gene uncertain. This CDR3 has 14 amino acids. Looked up from germline, CDR1 is MNHNY and CDR2 is SVGAGI (reference sequence). The CDR3: CTSSSGRMNTEAFF. The DNA for the CDR3 is TGTACCAGCAGTTCCGGGCGAATGAACACTGAAGCTTTCTTT.

Turning to this clonotype: A much larger clone is a single base away; this may be a read error. V usage is TRBV24-1 and J usage is TRBJ1-2, with 9 bases aligning to TRBD1. CDR3 length equals 17 residues. Germline CDR1 KGHDR, CDR2 SFDVKD. The CDR3 reads CATGEGWGQGDNYGYTF. CDR3 sequence (DNA): TGTGCCACCGGTGAAGGTTGGGGACAGGGAGATAACTATGGCTACACCTTC.

J is TRBJ2-3 and V is TRBV6-1; TRBD2 matches 12 bases. V lost 7 bases to trimming and J lost 3 bases; unmatched junction nucleotides: 11. This CDR3 comprises 17 residues. Germline-derived CDR1 and CDR2 are MNHNS and SASEGT. In DNA, the CDR3 is TGTGCCAGCACTCAAAGCAGCCTAGCGGGGGGGACAGATACGCAGTATTTT. Residues: CASTQSSLAGGTDTQYF.

This clonotype was detected ten times or more. V is TRBV29-1 and J is TRBJ2-7; D is perhaps TRBD1 or TRBD2 (6 bases each). The CDR3 has 15 amino acids. The V gene lost 2 bases and the J gene lost 0 bases, with 14 bases spanning the gap. The germline V gene encodes CDR1 SQVTM and CDR2 ANQGSEA. CDR3 sequence: CSVEYGGPGSYEQYF. The CDR3 region has the DNA TGCAGCGTTGAATATGGGGGGCCTGGCTCCTACGAGCAGTACTTC.

A note on this clonotype: This could be a read error, since a much larger clone is one nucleotide away. The gene calls are TRBV29-1 and TRBJ2-7; D not resolved. CDR3 length equals 11 residues. Germline values: CDR1 SQVTM, CDR2 ANQGSEA. Trimming took 4 bases from V and 10 from J, leaving 14 bases between them. CDR3 residues: CSVGPCEVQYF. For the CDR3, the DNA is TGCAGCGTTGGGCCCTGTGAGGTCCAGTACTTC.

This clonotype was recorded a few times. The rearrangement uses TRBV2 and TRBJ2-5, with 9 bases fitting TRBD1. After removal of 8 bases from V and 1 base from J, the junction contained 5 bases not matched to a gene. Germline CDR1 and CDR2: SNHLY and FYNNEI. The CDR3 sequence is 14 residues long. The CDR3 protein is CASGTGSLQETQYF. As DNA, the CDR3 is TGTGCCAGCGGGACAGGGTCCCTCCAAGAGACCCAGTACTTC.

Ten or more counts support this clonotype. The V and J genes are TRBV5-6 and TRBJ1-5; D remains unclear. The germline CDR1 and CDR2 sequences are SGHDT and YYEEEE. This CDR3 has 14 residues. Trimming removed 3 bases at V and 15 bases at J, with 22 bases between. CDR3 in DNA: TGTGCCAGCAGCTCCCTATCCACTTCGCACGACTGGCATTTT. This sequence encodes CASSSLSTSHDWHF.

The rearrangement links TRBV20-1 to TRBJ2-4; the D is unclear. CDR1 and CDR2 (germline): DFQATT, SNEGSKA (reference sequence). Trimming pared 5 bases from V and 0 bases from J, leaving 11 bases between. The CDR3 runs 14 residues. The CDR3 DNA follows: TGCAGTGCTCTAGGGTTACTAGCCAAAAACATTCAGTACTTC. Amino acid sequence: CSALGLLAKNIQYF.

This clonotype showed up many times. This chain uses TRBV10-3 with TRBJ2-5; 7 bases line up with TRBD1. The CDR3 spans 15 residues. The germline V gene encodes CDR1 ENHRY and CDR2 SYGVKD. V shed 2 bases, J shed 3 bases, and the junction held 6 bases outside the gene matches. Here the CDR3 reads CAISEEGATKETQYF. The CDR3 region has the DNA TGTGCCATCAGTGAGGAGGGGGCGACAAAAGAGACCCAGTACTTC.

This clonotype was picked up many times. The chain employs TRBV9 and TRBJ2-5; TRBD2 matches 8 bases. This CDR3 has 15 residues. CDR1 and CDR2 from the germline V gene are SGDLS and YYNGEE. With V trimmed by 0 bases and J by 7 bases, 8 bases remained unmatched. This CDR3 is CASSVVPAGAGTQYF. The CDR3 DNA reads TGTGCCAGCAGCGTAGTTCCAGCGGGGGCGGGGACCCAGTACTTC. The whole variable domain, filled in from reference TRBV9 and TRBJ2-5, reads DSGVTQTPKHLITATGQRVTLRCSPRSGDLSVYWYQQSLDQGLQFLIQYYNGEERAKGNILERFSAQQFPDLHSELNLSSLELGDSALYFCASSVVPAGAGTQYFGPGTRLLVL.

Many counts were recorded for this clonotype. This chain joins TRBV4-1 and TRBJ2-5; D is perhaps TRBD2 (5 bases). Germline lookup yields CDR1 MGHRA and CDR2 YSYEKL. Trimming left V 2 bases short and J 5 bases short, with 12 bases between. There are 14 residues in the CDR3. In DNA, the CDR3 is TGCGCCAGCAGCCAAAGCCGGGGTCCGGAGACCCAGTACTTC. This sequence encodes CASSQSRGPETQYF.